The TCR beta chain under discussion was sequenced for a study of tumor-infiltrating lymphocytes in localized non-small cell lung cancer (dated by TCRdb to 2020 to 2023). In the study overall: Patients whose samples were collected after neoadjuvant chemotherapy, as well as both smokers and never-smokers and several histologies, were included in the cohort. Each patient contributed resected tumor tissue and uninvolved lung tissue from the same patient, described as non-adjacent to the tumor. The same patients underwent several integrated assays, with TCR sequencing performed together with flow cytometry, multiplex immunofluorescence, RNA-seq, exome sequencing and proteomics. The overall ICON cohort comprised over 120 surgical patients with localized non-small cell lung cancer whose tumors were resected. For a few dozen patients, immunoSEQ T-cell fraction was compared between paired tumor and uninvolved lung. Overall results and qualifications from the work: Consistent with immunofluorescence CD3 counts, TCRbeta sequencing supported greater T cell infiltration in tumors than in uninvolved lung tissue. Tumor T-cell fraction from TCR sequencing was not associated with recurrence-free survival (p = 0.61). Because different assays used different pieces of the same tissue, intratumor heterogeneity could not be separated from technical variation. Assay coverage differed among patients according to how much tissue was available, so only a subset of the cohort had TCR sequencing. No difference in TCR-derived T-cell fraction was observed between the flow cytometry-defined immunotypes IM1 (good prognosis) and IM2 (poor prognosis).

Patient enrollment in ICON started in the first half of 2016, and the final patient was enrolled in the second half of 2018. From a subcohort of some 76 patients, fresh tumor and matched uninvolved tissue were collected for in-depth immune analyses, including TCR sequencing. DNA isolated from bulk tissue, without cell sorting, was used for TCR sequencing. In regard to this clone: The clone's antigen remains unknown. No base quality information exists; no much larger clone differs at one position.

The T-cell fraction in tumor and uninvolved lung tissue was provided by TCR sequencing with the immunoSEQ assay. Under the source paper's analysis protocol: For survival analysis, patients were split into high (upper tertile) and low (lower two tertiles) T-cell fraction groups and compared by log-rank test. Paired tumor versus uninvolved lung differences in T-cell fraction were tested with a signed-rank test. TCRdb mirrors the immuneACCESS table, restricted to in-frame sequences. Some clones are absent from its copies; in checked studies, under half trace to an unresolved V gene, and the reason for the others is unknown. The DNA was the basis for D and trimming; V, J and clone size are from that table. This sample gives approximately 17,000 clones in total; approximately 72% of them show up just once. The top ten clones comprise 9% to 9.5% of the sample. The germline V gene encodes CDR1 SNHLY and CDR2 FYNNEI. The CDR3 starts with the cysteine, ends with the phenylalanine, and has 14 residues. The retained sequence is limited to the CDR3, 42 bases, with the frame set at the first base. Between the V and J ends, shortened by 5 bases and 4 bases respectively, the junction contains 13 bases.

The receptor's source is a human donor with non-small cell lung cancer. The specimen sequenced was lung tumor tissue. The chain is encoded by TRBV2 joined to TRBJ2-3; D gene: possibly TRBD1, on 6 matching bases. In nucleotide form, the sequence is TGTGCCAGCAGTTCCGACAGGCGTTCAGATACGCAGTATTTT. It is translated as CASSSDRRSDTQYF.